This T cell receptor (beta chain) was sequenced in a study of blood T cell repertoires in COVID-19. Original analysis: Amplification of reference gene primers was used by the study to estimate nucleated cell counts. Sequenced by immunoSEQ multiplex PCR; TCRdb stores in-frame clones only, minus some. That table furnishes V, J and clone size, whereas the DNA furnished D and trimming. Found here are 120,000 or so clones, about 85% of them singletons; the top ten hold more than 20%. This TCR derives from a woman aged 80 or over with acute or convalescent COVID-19. The sample comprised peripheral blood.

In nucleotides, the CDR3 is TGTGCCAGCTCACCACTCAGGCAGGGGAACACTGAAGCTTTCTTT. It encodes CASSPLRQGNTEAFF. J is TRBJ1-1 and V is TRBV18, with D perhaps matching TRBD1 (5 bases). Germline V CDR1 and CDR2: KGHSH, LQKENI. V was pared by 1 base and J by 1 base, with 10 bases between. This CDR3 region has 15 residues.